The present TCR beta chain was sequenced within a study of brain T cells in children with intractable seizures. Time point: blood from clinic visit 5 months post-surgery; TSC patient then seizure free. The germline V gene encodes CDR1 SGHRS and CDR2 YFSETQ. Trimming removed 4 bases from V and 7 bases from J, with 14 bases in between. The CDR3 covers 13 residues. This clone was seen only once. TCRdb's copy holds only in-frame clones and misses some; the assay was immunoSEQ multiplex PCR. The sample has about 340,000 clones; over 85% are singletons. This rearrangement joins TRBV5-1 to TRBJ1-1, with D hard to call. Sequences were derived from peripheral blood, sampled about 5 months after surgery. This clonotype was obtained from a boy in the first two years of life with tuberous sclerosis and intractable seizures. In DNA, the CDR3 is TGCGCCAGCAGCCCCCCAGGTTATAGTGAAGCTTTCTTT. Translating gives CASSPPGYSEAFF.